This TCR beta chain stems from a study of CD8 T cells in ankylosing spondylitis. Findings of the study overall: Seemingly distinctive of ankylosing spondylitis blood was a TCR beta motif formed by eight highly homologous variants.

A remark on this clonotype: Its antigen is not identified. At one of its ends the junction is not consistent with the germline gene, which may arise from a read error.

TCRdb independently ran MiXCR on the 5' RACE reads; one entry per CDR3 protein. The data hold 250,000 or so distinct CDR3 sequences, with roughly a quarter observed a single time. Per germline, CDR1 DFQATT and CDR2 SNEGSKA (reference sequence). The CDR3 is 17 amino acids. The V gene is TRBV20-1, the J gene TRBJ2-2; no firm D call. The sequence was collected from a male donor with ankylosing spondylitis or in good health (not recorded which). Sequenced material: blood, either unsorted or a sorted T cell fraction (not recorded which). CDR3 residues: CCAPRPGPFANTGELFF. As DNA, the CDR3 is TGCTGTGCCCCTCGGCCTGGCCCGTTCGCGAACACCGGGGAGCTGTTTTTT.